Each of the 25 T cell receptor beta chains below was sequenced from the same sample in a study of beta chain features in type 1 diabetes (dated by TCRdb to the late 2010s). Library prep was done by the immunoSEQ multiplex PCR assay. The High Capacity cDNA Reverse Transcription Kit was used to reverse transcribe all of the isolated RNA, meaning that expressed TCRB transcripts were what got sequenced. Held by TCRdb, this immuneACCESS table contains in-frame sequences only and omits some clones. Under half of the omission traces to an unresolved V gene where checked; the cause of the rest is unknown. This sample has 350,000 to 400,000 clones in its table, and roughly 13% of those were observed once. The biggest ten clones account for roughly 0.0097% of the sample. Their cognate antigens are unknown. Here is what the overall study found, with its caveats: In all four CD4+ subsets, TCRB CDR3 length was moderately but significantly shorter in type 1 diabetes patients.

Sequenced input: naive CD4+ T cells from blood. What the cell subset or site label conveys for this sample: true naive CD4+ T cells. The receptors come from a woman in her late teens or twenties with type 1 diabetes.

This clone was detected only a few times. V is TRBV30 and J is TRBJ2-1; D might be TRBD1 (6 bases). Germline V CDR1 and CDR2: GTSNPN, SVGIG (reference sequence). The CDR3 has 14 amino acids. V was trimmed by 0 bases and J by 7 bases, leaving 13 bases between them. This CDR3 is CAWSVGGVRNEQFF. CDR3 sequence (DNA): TGTGCCTGGAGTGTAGGGGGAGTGCGAAATGAGCAGTTCTTC. Combining the CDR3 with reference TRBV30 and TRBJ2-1 gives the whole variable domain SQTIHQWPATLVQPVGSPLSLECTVEGTSNPNLYWYRQAAGRGLQLLFYSVGIGQISSEVPQNLSASRPQDRQFILSSKKLLLSDSGFYLCAWSVGGVRNEQFFGPGTRLTVL.

This clone showed up just a few times. The germline gene is not matched at one end of the junction; a read error may be the cause. The chain uses TRBV7-2 and TRBJ2-5; 8 bases match TRBD2. The CDR3 is made up of 14 amino acids. Germline V gives CDR1 SGHTA, CDR2 FQGNSA. The CDR3: CASTLTGGKETQYF. The CDR3 bases are TGTGCCAGCACCTTAACGGGGGGGAAGGAGACCCAGTACTTC. The full variable domain, rest sourced from reference TRBV7-2 and TRBJ2-5, is GAGVSQSPSNKVTEKGKDVELRCDPISGHTALYWYRQSLGQGLEFLIYFQGNSAPDKSGLPSDRFSAERTGGSVSTLTIQRTQQEDSAVYLCASTLTGGKETQYFGPGTRLLVL.

The chain couples TRBV2 to TRBJ2-3; 7 bases match TRBD1. V trimming: 2 bases; J trimming: 9 bases; junction bases outside the gene matches: 2. CDR3 length: 12 residues. Per the germline V gene, CDR1 is SNHLY and CDR2 is FYNNEI. CDR3 in amino acids: CASSERTGTQYF. The CDR3 DNA is TGTGCCAGCAGTGAAAGGACAGGAACGCAGTATTTT.

The chain joins TRBV5-1 to TRBJ2-7; D is uncertain. Per germline, CDR1 SGHRS and CDR2 YFSETQ. The CDR3 spans 11 residues. V was trimmed by 2 bases and J by 6 bases, leaving 6 bases between them. For the CDR3, the DNA is TGCGCCAGCAGCTTCAGAAGCGAGCAGTACTTC. Protein product: CASSFRSEQYF.

There are a few counts of this clone. The CDR3 nucleotides read TGTGCCAGCAGCTTAGTTGCAGGAACGAACACTGAAGCTTTCTTT. This codes for CASSLVAGTNTEAFF. The gene calls are TRBV11-3 and TRBJ1-1; D not certain. The CDR3 runs 15 residues. Per germline, CDR1 SGHNT and CDR2 YENEEA. The ends were cut back, 1 base at V and 1 base at J, with 10 bases in the middle.

This clone showed up just a few times. The chain carries TRBV28 and TRBJ2-3, with TRBD2 identical over 11 bases. Trimming at V came to 6 bases and at J to 2 bases, leaving 7 bases not matched to a gene. This CDR3 is built from 16 residues. Per the germline V gene, CDR1 is MDHEN and CDR2 is SYDVKM. DNA for the CDR3: TGTGCCAGCAGACAACTAGCGGGAGCTTACACAGATACGCAGTATTTT. It specifies CASRQLAGAYTDTQYF.

The genes are TRBV6-5 and TRBJ2-1; D not resolved. Trimming removed 6 bases from V and 8 bases from J, with 17 bases in between. Germline CDR1 and CDR2: MNHEY and SVGAGI. CDR3 length: 14 residues. The CDR3, as DNA: TGTGCCAGCAGCCCCGGCCACGAGCGCGATGAGCAGTTCTTC. Translation gives CASSPGHERDEQFF.

This clone was seen a few times. The CDR3 region is CASSRSSGRVGTGELFF. Here the CDR3 DNA reads TGTGCCAGCAGCCGCAGTAGCGGGAGGGTTGGCACCGGGGAGCTGTTTTTT. This rearrangement joins TRBV7-9 to TRBJ2-2; 11 positions match TRBD2. V gave up 5 bases and J gave up 4 bases; unmatched junction bases: 9. CDR1 and CDR2 (germline): SEHNR, FQNEAQ (reference sequence). This CDR3 spans 17 amino acids.

This clone was recorded a few times. The V gene is TRBV4-1, the J gene TRBJ2-1; maybe TRBD1 (6 bases). The germline CDR1 and CDR2 sequences are MGHRA and YSYEKL. V shed 1 base and J shed 9 bases, with 13 bases lying between them. This CDR3 is 14 amino acids long. CDR3 nucleotides: TGCGCCAGCAGCCAAGGGATGTGGGGGCGTGAGCAGTTCTTC. It specifies CASSQGMWGREQFF.

This clone came up a few times. The chain links TRBV18 to TRBJ1-5, with 9 positions matching TRBD1. Germline V CDR1 and CDR2: KGHSH, LQKENI. V trimming: 6 bases; J trimming: 5 bases; junction bases outside the gene matches: 5. The CDR3 totals 14 residues. CDR3 sequence reads: CASSRDRVHQPQHF. The CDR3 DNA reads TGTGCCAGCTCCCGGGACAGGGTTCATCAGCCCCAGCATTTT.

This clone was detected only a few times. One junction end disagrees with the germline gene, perhaps due to a read error. The gene calls are TRBV5-4 and TRBJ2-6; D is ambiguous. Germline CDR1 is SGHNT and CDR2 is YYREEE (reference sequence). The CDR3 length is 15 residues. In nucleotides, the CDR3 is TGCGCCAGTGGGCGCCCAAACTCTGGGGCCAACGTCCTGACTTTC. Amino acids: CASGRPNSGANVLTF. Looking up the rest from reference TRBV5-4 and TRBJ2-6 gives the full variable domain: ETGVTQSPTHLIKTRGQQVTLRCSSQSGHNTVSWYQQALGQGPQFIFQYYREEENGRGNFPPRFSGLQFPNYSSELNVNALELDDSALYLCASGRPNSGANVLTFGAGSRLTVL.

V and J are TRBV7-9 and TRBJ2-6; D is uncertain. CDR3 length equals 13 residues. Trimming took 8 bases from V and 0 from J, leaving 5 bases between them. From germline, CDR1 is SEHNR and CDR2 FQNEAQ (reference sequence). Here the CDR3 reads CASGHSGANVLTF. The CDR3 nucleotides are TGTGCCAGCGGGCACTCTGGGGCCAACGTCCTGACTTTC.

The chain combines TRBV5-5 with TRBJ2-2, with 9 bases fitting TRBD1. The CDR3 consists of 15 residues. The germline V gene has CDR1 SGHKS and CDR2 YYEKEE (reference sequence). V shed 3 bases and J 0 bases; nucleotides not matched to a gene: 0. CDR3 sequence: CASSWTGANTGELFF. The CDR3 DNA follows: TGTGCCAGCAGCTGGACAGGGGCGAACACCGGGGAGCTGTTTTTT.

The V call is TRBV14, the J call TRBJ2-7, with D possibly matching TRBD1 (5 bases). Trimming stripped 0 bases from V and 6 bases from J, with 15 bases between. Germline V gene data show CDR1 as SGHDN and CDR2 as FVKESK. The CDR3 length is 15 residues. Here the CDR3 reads CASSQDRAGWSEQYF. CDR3 DNA: TGTGCCAGCAGCCAAGATAGGGCAGGGTGGAGCGAGCAGTACTTC.

This sequence joins TRBV29-1 and TRBJ2-7, with a tentative D call TRBD2 (5 bases). V gave up 5 bases and J gave up 3 bases, with 14 bases separating them. CDR3 size: 13 residues. CDR1 SQVTM and CDR2 ANQGSEA come from the germline V gene. The DNA of the CDR3 is TGCAGCGTTAAAAACGGGGTGGGCTACGAGCAGTACTTC. Encoded protein: CSVKNGVGYEQYF.

This clone was observed a few times. The V and J genes are TRBV6-5 and TRBJ2-7; D might be TRBD1 (6 bases). This CDR3 is 15 amino acids long. Trimming shortened V by 0 bases and J by 1 base, and 10 bases separated the two germline ends. The germline CDR1 and CDR2 sequences are MNHEY and SVGAGI. CDR3 nucleotides: TGTGCCAGCAGTTACTCCCTACAGGGTTCCTACGAGCAGTACTTC. It yields the protein CASSYSLQGSYEQYF.

In this sample, this clone turned up a few times. The chain is built from TRBV11-2 and TRBJ2-7; TRBD1 matches at 9 bases. With V trimmed by 3 bases and J by 4 bases, 7 bases remained unmatched. Germline CDR1 is SGHAT and CDR2 is FQNNGV. The CDR3 totals 15 residues. The DNA of the CDR3 is TGTGCCAGCAGCTTGACAGACAGGGGGGAATACGAGCAGTACTTC. Protein product: CASSLTDRGEYEQYF.

The chain couples TRBV5-1 to TRBJ2-5, with a tentative D call TRBD2 (5 bases). This CDR3 has 16 amino acids. The V end was cut by 2 bases, the J end by 2 bases, with 16 bases between. Per germline, CDR1 SGHRS and CDR2 YFSETQ. CDR3 in amino acids: CASSFLAGTTQETQYF. The CDR3 bases are TGCGCCAGCAGCTTCTTGGCGGGCACGACTCAAGAGACCCAGTACTTC.

This clone was observed a few times. The V call is TRBV5-6, the J call TRBJ2-2; 12 positions agree with TRBD2. CDR3 length: 16 residues. With 5 bases clipped from V and 2 bases from J, the junction kept 4 bases outside the gene matches. Germline V gene data show CDR1 as SGHDT and CDR2 as YYEEEE. CDR3 protein: CASSLAGGTNTGELFF. CDR3 DNA: TGTGCCAGCAGTCTAGCGGGGGGGACAAACACCGGGGAGCTGTTTTTT.

The chain is built from TRBV6-6 and TRBJ1-5; 10 nucleotides align to TRBD1. Germline-derived CDR1 and CDR2 are MNHNY and SVGAGI (reference sequence). CDR3 length: 14 residues. The V segment lost 5 bases and the J segment 13 bases; nucleotides outside the gene matches: 11. The CDR3 nucleotides are TGTGCCAGCAGTCCCGGGACAGGGGTTCCCTTACAGCATTTT. Translating gives CASSPGTGVPLQHF.

The genes are TRBV4-3 and TRBJ2-3; D may be TRBD2 (5 bases). CDR3 length: 17 amino acids. CDR1 is LGHNA and CDR2 is YSLEER in the germline V gene. V was clipped by 1 base and J by 8 bases, with 22 bases between them. This CDR3 is CASSQGGTLASVFTQYF. The CDR3 DNA follows: TGCGCCAGCAGCCAAGGTGGCACCCTAGCTTCGGTGTTTACGCAGTATTTT.

This clone occurred a few times. The chain recombines TRBV29-1 with TRBJ2-1; D not resolved. Trimming cost V 4 bases and J 2 bases, with 6 bases left between them. CDR1 is SQVTM, CDR2 ANQGSEA, per germline. The CDR3 covers 12 residues. CDR3 residues: CSVGQTYNEQFF. The CDR3 DNA sequence: TGCAGCGTTGGGCAGACCTACAATGAGCAGTTCTTC.

The rearrangement joins TRBV6-1 to TRBJ2-7; maybe TRBD2 (5 bases). Trimming stripped 7 bases from V and 6 bases from J, with 13 bases between. Germline V lookup: CDR1 MNHNS, CDR2 SASEGT. The CDR3 consists of 12 residues. The CDR3 DNA follows: TGTGCCAGCAACCTCGGGAAGAGCGAGCAGTACTTC. Its translation is CASNLGKSEQYF.

This clone has just a few counts. This chain connects TRBV7-3 to TRBJ2-7; 7 positions match TRBD2. Germline-derived CDR1 and CDR2 are SGHTA and FQGTGA. Trimming removed 5 bases from V and 5 bases from J; junction bases left unmatched: 9. The CDR3 runs 14 residues. Here the CDR3 DNA reads TGTGCCAGCAGCATAAAGGGAGGGCTTAACGAGCAGTACTTC. Protein product: CASSIKGGLNEQYF. Using reference TRBV7-3 and TRBJ2-7 for the parts outside the CDR3, the full variable domain is GAGVSQTPSNKVTEKGKYVELRCDPISGHTALYWYRQSLGQGPEFLIYFQGTGAADDSGLPNDRFFAVRPEGSVSTLKIQRTERGDSAVYLCASSIKGGLNEQYFGPGTRLTVT.

This clone was recorded a few times. V and J are TRBV4-1 and TRBJ1-2, with D maybe TRBD1 (5 bases). This CDR3 is 18 amino acids long. V was shortened by 3 bases and J by 2 bases, with 22 bases between the two germline ends. Per germline, CDR1 MGHRA and CDR2 YSYEKL. The CDR3 protein is CASSQLTPGHRRNYGYTF. The DNA for the CDR3 is TGCGCCAGCAGCCAGCTAACCCCCGGGCACAGGCGGAACTATGGCTACACCTTC.